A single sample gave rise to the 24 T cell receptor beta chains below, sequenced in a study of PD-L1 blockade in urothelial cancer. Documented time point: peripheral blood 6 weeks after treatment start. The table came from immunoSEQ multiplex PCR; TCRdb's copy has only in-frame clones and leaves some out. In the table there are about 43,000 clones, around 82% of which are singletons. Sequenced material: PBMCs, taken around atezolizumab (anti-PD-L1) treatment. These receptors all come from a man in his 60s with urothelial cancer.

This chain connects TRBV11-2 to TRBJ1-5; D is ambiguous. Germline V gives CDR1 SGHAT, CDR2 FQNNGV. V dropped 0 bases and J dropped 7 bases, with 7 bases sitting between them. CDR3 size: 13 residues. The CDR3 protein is CASSLDPLQPQHF. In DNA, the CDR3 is TGTGCCAGCAGCTTAGATCCCCTACAGCCCCAGCATTTT.

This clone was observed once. In DNA, the CDR3 is TGTGCCAGCAGCCGGAGCGGGGGGGCCGGCACAGATACGCAGTATTTT. Protein: CASSRSGGAGTDTQYF. The chain carries TRBV5-4 and TRBJ2-3; TRBD2 agrees at 10 bases. J gave up 1 base and V 4 bases, and 6 bases lay outside the gene matches. This CDR3 has 16 amino acids. Germline CDR1 SGHNT, CDR2 YYREEE (reference sequence).

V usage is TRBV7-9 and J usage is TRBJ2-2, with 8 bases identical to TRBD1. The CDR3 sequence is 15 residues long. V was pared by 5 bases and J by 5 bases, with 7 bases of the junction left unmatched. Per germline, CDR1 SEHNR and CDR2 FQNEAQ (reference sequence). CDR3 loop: CASSQARGRTGELFF. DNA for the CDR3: TGTGCCAGCAGCCAAGCCAGGGGGCGAACCGGGGAGCTGTTTTTT.

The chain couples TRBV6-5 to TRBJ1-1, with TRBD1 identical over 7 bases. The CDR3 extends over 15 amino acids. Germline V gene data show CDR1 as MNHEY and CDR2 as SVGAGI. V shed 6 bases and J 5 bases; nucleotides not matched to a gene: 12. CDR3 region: CASRPTGARETEAFF. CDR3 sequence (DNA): TGTGCCAGCAGGCCTACAGGGGCGAGAGAGACTGAAGCTTTCTTT.

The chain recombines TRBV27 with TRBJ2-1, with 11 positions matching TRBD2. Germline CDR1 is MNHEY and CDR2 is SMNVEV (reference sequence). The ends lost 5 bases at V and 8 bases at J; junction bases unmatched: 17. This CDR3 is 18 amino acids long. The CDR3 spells CASSPPRATSGGFYEQFF. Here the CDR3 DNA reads TGTGCCAGCAGTCCCCCCCGCGCTACTAGCGGGGGATTTTATGAGCAGTTCTTC.

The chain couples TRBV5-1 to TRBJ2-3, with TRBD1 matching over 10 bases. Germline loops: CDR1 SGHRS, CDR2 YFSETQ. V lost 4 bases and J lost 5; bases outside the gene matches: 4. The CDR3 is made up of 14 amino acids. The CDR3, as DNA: TGCGCCAGCAGCGTGACAGGGGGCGGAGATACGCAGTATTTT. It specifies CASSVTGGGDTQYF.

The CDR3 nucleotides are TGTGCCAGCAGCTCCGGGTTGAGCGTGGAGACCCAGTACTTC. Protein sequence: CASSSGLSVETQYF. This rearrangement joins TRBV7-9 to TRBJ2-5, with D unresolved. CDR3 length: 14 amino acids. CDR1 is SEHNR, CDR2 FQNEAQ, per germline (reference sequence). The V gene lost 4 bases and the J gene lost 5 bases, with 14 bases spanning the gap.

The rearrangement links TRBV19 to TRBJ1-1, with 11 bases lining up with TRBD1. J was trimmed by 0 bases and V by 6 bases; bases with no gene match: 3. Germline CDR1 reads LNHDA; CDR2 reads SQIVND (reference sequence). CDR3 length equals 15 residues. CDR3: CASRWDRGVNTEAFF. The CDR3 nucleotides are TGTGCCAGTAGATGGGACAGGGGGGTGAACACTGAAGCTTTCTTT.

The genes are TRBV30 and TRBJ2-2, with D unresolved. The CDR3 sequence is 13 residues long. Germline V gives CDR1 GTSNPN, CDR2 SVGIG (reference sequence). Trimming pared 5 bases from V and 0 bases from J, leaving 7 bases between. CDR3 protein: CAWDTPNTGELFF. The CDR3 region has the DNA TGTGCCTGGGACACTCCGAACACCGGGGAGCTGTTTTTT.

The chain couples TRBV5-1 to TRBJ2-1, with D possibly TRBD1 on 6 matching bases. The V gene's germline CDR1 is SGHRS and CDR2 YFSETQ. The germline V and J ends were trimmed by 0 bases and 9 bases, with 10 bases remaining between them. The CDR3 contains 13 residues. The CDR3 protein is CASSLAVRGEQFF. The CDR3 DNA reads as TGCGCCAGCAGCTTGGCCGTCAGGGGTGAGCAGTTCTTC.

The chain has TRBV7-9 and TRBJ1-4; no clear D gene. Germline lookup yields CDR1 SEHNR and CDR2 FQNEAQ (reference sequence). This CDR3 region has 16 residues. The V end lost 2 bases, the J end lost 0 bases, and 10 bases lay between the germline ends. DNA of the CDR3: TGTGCCAGCAGCTTACCGGGAGATGCAACTAATGAAAAACTGTTTTTT. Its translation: CASSLPGDATNEKLFF. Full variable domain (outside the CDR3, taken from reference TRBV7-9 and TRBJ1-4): DTGVSQNPRHKITKRGQNVTFRCDPISEHNRLYWYRQTLGQGPEFLTYFQNEAQLEKSRLLSDRFSAERPKGSFSTLEIQRTEQGDSAMYLCASSLPGDATNEKLFFGSGTQLSVL.

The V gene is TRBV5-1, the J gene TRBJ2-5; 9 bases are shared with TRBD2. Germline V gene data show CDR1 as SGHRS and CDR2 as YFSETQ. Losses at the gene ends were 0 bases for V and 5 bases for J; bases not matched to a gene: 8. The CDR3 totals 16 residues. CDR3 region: CASSLERASGEETQYF. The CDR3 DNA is TGCGCCAGCAGCTTGGAACGGGCTAGCGGGGAGGAGACCCAGTACTTC.

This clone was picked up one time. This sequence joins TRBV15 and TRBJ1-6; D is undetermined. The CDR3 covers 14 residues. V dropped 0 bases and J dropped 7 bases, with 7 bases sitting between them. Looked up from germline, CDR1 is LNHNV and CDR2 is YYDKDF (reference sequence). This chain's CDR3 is CATSREQSNSPLHF. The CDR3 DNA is TGTGCCACCAGCAGAGAGCAGTCCAATTCACCCCTCCACTTT. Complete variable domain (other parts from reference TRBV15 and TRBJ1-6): DAMVIQNPRYQVTQFGKPVTLSCSQTLNHNVMYWYQQKSSQAPKLLFHYYDKDFNNEADTPDNFQSRRPNTSFCFLDIRSPGLGDTAMYLCATSREQSNSPLHFGNGTRLTVT.

The CDR3 protein is CASSARQDYTEAFF. Here the CDR3 DNA reads TGTGCCAGCAGCGCGCGACAGGATTACACTGAAGCTTTCTTT. The chain links TRBV9 to TRBJ1-1; possible D gene TRBD1, 6 bases. The V gene lost 3 bases and the J gene lost 3 bases, with 12 bases spanning the gap. Germline V gives CDR1 SGDLS, CDR2 YYNGEE. CDR3 size: 14 residues.

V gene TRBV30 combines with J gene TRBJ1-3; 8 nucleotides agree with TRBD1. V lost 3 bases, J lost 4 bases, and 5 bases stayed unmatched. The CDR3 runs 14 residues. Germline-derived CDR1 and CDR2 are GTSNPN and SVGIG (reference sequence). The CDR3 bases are TGTGCCTGGAGCCGACAGGGGTTCGGAAACACCATATATTTT. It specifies CAWSRQGFGNTIYF.

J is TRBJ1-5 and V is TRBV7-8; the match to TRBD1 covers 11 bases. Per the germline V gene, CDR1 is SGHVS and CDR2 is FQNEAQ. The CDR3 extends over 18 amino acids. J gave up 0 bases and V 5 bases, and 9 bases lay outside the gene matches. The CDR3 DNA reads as TGTGCCAGCAGCCTTACTTGGACAGGGGGCTATAGCAATCAGCCCCAGCATTTT. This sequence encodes CASSLTWTGGYSNQPQHF. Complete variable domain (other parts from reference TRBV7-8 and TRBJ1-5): GAGVSQSPRYKVAKRGQDVALRCDPISGHVSLFWYQQALGQGPEFLTYFQNEAQLDKSGLPSDRFFAERPEGSVSTLKIQRTQQEDSAVYLCASSLTWTGGYSNQPQHFGDGTRLSIL.

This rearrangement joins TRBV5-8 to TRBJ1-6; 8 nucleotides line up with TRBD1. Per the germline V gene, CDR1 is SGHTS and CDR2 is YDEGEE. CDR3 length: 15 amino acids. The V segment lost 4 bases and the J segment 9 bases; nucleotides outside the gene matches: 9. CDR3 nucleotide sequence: TGTGCCAGCAGCCCCAGACAGGGGCGGGGTTCACCCCTCCACTTT. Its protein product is CASSPRQGRGSPLHF.

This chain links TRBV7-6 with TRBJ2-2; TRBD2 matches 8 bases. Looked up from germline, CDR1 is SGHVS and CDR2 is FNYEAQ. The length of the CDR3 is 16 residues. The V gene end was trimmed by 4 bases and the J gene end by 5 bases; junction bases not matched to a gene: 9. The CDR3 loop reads CASSSAGGARTGELFF. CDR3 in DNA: TGTGCCAGCAGCTCCGCCGGGGGGGCGAGGACCGGGGAGCTGTTTTTT.

The CDR3: CASSQGSVSYEQYF. CDR3 nucleotide sequence: TGTGCCAGCAGCCAAGGCAGCGTCTCCTACGAGCAGTACTTC. V gene TRBV14 combines with J gene TRBJ2-7; D gene ambiguous. Germline V CDR1 and CDR2: SGHDN, FVKESK. The length of the CDR3 is 14 residues. V was shortened by 1 base and J by 0 bases, with 7 bases between the two germline ends.

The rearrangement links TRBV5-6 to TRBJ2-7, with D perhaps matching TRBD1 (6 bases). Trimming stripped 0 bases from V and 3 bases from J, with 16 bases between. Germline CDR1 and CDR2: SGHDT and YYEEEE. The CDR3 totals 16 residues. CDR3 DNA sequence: TGTGCCAGCAGCTTGGGGGGGTGGGGGCGCGTCTACGAGCAGTACTTC. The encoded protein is CASSLGGWGRVYEQYF.

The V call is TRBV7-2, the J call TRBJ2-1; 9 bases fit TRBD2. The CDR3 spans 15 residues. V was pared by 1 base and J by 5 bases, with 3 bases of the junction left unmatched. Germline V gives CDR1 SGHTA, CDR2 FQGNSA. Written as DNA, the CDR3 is TGTGCCAGCAGCTTAGGGACTAGCGAGGACAATGAGCAGTTCTTC. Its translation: CASSLGTSEDNEQFF.

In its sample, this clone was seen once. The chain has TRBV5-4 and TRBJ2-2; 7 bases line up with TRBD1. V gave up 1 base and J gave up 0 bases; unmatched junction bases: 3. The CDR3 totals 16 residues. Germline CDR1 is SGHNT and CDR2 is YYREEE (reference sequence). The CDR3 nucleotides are TGTGCCAGCAGCTTGAACACAGGGGCGAACACCGGGGAGCTGTTTTTT. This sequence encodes CASSLNTGANTGELFF.

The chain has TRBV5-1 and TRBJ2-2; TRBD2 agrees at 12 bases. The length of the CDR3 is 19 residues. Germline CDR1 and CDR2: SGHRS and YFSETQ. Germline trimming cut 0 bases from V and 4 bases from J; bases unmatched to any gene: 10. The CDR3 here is CASSLASGGALRSTGELFF. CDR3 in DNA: TGCGCCAGCAGCTTGGCTAGCGGGGGGGCCCTGCGATCCACCGGGGAGCTGTTTTTT.

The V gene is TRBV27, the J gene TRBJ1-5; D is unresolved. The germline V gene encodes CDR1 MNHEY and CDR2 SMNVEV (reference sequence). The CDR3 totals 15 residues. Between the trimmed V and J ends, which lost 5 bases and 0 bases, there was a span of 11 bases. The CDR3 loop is CASSRYLDSNQPQHF. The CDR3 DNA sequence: TGTGCCAGCAGTCGGTACTTAGATAGCAATCAGCCCCAGCATTTT.